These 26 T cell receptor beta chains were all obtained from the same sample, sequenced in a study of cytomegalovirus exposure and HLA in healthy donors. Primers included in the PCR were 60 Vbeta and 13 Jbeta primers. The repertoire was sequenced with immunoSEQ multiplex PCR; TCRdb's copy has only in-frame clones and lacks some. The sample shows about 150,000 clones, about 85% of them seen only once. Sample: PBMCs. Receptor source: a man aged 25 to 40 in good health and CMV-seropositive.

Here the CDR3 reads CASSIPDWRQLNQPQHF. The CDR3, as DNA: TGTGCCAGTAGTATACCGGACTGGCGTCAGCTCAATCAGCCCCAGCATTTT. The rearrangement uses TRBV19 and TRBJ1-5; D uncertain. This CDR3 is built from 17 residues. Germline V gives CDR1 LNHDA, CDR2 SQIVND (reference sequence). V was shortened by 2 bases and J by 3 bases, with 17 bases between the two germline ends. Drawing the rest from reference TRBV19 and TRBJ1-5, the complete variable domain is DGGITQSPKYLFRKEGQNVTLSCEQNLNHDAMYWYRQDPGQGLRLIYYSQIVNDFQKGDIAEGYSVSREKKESFPLTVTSAQKNPTAFYLCASSIPDWRQLNQPQHFGDGTRLSIL.

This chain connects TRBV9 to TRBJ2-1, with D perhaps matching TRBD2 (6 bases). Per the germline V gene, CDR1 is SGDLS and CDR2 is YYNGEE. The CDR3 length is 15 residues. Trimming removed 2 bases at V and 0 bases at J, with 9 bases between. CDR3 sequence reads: CASSVIADSYNEQFF. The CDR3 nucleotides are TGTGCCAGCAGCGTCATAGCGGACTCCTACAATGAGCAGTTCTTC.

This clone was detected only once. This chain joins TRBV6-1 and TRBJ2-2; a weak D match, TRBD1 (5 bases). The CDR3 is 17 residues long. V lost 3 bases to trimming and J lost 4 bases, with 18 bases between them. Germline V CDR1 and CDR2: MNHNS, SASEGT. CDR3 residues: CASSDRVGWPSTGELFF. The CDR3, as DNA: TGTGCCAGCAGTGACAGGGTCGGATGGCCCAGCACCGGGGAGCTGTTTTTT.

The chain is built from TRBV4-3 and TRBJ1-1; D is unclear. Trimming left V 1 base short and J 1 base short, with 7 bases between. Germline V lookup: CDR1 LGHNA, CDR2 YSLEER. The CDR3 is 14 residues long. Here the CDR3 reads CASSQGQKNTEAFF. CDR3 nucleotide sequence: TGCGCCAGCAGCCAAGGGCAGAAGAACACTGAAGCTTTCTTT.

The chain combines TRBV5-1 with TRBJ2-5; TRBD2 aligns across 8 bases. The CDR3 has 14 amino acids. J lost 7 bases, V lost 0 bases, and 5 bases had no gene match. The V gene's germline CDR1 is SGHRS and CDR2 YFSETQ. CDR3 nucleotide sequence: TGCGCCAGCAGCTTGGCGGGAGGGCCGGCGACCCAGTACTTC. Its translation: CASSLAGGPATQYF.

The CDR3 sequence: CAWSVEGNEQFF. The DNA of the CDR3 is TGTGCCTGGAGTGTTGAGGGCAATGAGCAGTTCTTC. This chain joins TRBV30 and TRBJ2-1; maybe TRBD2 (5 bases). The CDR3 is made up of 12 amino acids. The germline V gene has CDR1 GTSNPN and CDR2 SVGIG (reference sequence). V lost 0 bases, J lost 6 bases, and 6 bases lay in between.

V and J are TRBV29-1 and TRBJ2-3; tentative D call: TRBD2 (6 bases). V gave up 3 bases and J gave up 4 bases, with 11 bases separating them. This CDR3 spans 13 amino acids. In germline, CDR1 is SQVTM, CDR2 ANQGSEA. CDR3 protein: CSVEEGIADTQYF. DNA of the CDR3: TGCAGCGTTGAGGAGGGTATCGCAGATACGCAGTATTTT.

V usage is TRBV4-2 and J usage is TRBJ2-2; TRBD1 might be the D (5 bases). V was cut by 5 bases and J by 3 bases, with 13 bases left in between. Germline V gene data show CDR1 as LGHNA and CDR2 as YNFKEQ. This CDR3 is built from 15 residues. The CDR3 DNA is TGTGCCAGCAGCTCTACAGGATTGGACACCGGGGAGCTGTTTTTT. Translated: CASSSTGLDTGELFF.

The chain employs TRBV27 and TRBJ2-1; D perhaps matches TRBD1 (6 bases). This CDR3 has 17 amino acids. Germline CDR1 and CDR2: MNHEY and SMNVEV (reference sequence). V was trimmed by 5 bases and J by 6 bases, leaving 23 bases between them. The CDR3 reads CASSTPQGGYTGNEQFF. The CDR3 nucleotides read TGTGCCAGCAGTACCCCACAGGGTGGCTATACGGGCAATGAGCAGTTCTTC.

CDR3 residues: CASLHPQGRGNTIYF. As DNA, the CDR3 is TGTGCCAGTCTCCACCCACAGGGGCGAGGAAACACCATATATTTT. V is TRBV19 and J is TRBJ1-3; 7 nucleotides agree with TRBD1. Per the germline V gene, CDR1 is LNHDA and CDR2 is SQIVND (reference sequence). V trimming: 8 bases; J trimming: 4 bases; junction bases outside the gene matches: 11. The CDR3 is made up of 15 amino acids.

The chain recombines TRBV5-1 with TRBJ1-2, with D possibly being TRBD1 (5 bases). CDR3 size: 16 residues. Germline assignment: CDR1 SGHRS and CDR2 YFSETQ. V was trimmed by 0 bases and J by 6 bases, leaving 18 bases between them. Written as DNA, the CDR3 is TGCGCCAGCAGCTTGGCTCCGGGGGACTTTGGGGATGGCTACACCTTC. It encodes CASSLAPGDFGDGYTF. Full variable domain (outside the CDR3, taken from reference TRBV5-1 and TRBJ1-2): KAGVTQTPRYLIKTRGQQVTLSCSPISGHRSVSWYQQTPGQGLQFLFEYFSETQRNKGNFPGRFSGRQFSNSRSEMNVSTLELGDSALYLCASSLAPGDFGDGYTFGSGTRLTVV.

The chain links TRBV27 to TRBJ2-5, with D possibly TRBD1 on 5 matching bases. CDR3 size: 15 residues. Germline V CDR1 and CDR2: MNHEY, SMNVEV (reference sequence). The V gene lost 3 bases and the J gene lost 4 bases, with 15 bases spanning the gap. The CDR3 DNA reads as TGTGCCAGCAGTTTTAACCGCCAGGGTTCAGAGACCCAGTACTTC. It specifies CASSFNRQGSETQYF.

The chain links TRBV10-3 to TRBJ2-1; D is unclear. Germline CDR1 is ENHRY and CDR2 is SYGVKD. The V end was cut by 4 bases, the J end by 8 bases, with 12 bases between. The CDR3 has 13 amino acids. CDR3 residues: CAISVNSLDEQFF. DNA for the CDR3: TGTGCCATCAGTGTGAATAGCCTGGATGAGCAGTTCTTC.

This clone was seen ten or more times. CDR3 amino acids: CASSEREAGELFF. CDR3 bases: TGTGCCAGCAGTGAGAGGGAGGCCGGGGAGCTGTTTTTT. The V call is TRBV2, the J call TRBJ2-2; maybe TRBD2 (6 bases). There are 13 residues in the CDR3. CDR1 is SNHLY and CDR2 is FYNNEI in the germline V gene. The V gene lost 3 bases and the J gene lost 6 bases, with 8 bases spanning the gap.

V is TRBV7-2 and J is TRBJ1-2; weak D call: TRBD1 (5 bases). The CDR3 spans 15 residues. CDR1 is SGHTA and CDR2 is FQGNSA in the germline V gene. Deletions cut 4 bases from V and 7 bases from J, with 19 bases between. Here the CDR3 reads CASSSQQQVSGGYTF. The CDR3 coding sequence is TGTGCCAGCAGCTCCCAACAACAGGTGTCGGGTGGCTACACCTTC.

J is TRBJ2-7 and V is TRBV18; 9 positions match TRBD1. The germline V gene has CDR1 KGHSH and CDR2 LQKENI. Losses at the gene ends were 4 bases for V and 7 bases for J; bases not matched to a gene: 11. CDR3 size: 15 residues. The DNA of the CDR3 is TGTGCCAGCTCACTCACGGGACAGGGTGACTTTGAGCAGTACTTC. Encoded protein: CASSLTGQGDFEQYF.

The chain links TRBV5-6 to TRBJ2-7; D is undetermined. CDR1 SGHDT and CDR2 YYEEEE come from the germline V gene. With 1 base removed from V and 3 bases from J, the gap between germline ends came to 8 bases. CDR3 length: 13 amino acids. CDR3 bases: TGTGCCAGCAGCTTGAAAAGCCTCTACGAGCAGTACTTC. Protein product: CASSLKSLYEQYF.

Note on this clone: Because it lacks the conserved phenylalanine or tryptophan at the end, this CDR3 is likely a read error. The CDR3 nucleotides read TGTGCCAGTAGTTGGACAGCCAATCAGCCCCAGCATCTT. Protein: CASSWTANQPQHL. This chain uses TRBV19 with TRBJ1-5; weak D call: TRBD1 (6 bases). The CDR3 consists of 13 residues. Trimming took 5 bases from V and 3 from J, leaving 8 bases between them. Germline lookup yields CDR1 LNHDA and CDR2 SQIVND (reference sequence).

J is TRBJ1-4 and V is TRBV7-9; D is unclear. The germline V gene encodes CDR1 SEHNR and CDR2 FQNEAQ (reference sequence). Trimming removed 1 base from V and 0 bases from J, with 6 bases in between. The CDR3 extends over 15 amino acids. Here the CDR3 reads CASSLDFSTNEKLFF. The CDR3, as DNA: TGTGCCAGCAGCTTAGACTTCTCAACTAATGAAAAACTGTTTTTT.

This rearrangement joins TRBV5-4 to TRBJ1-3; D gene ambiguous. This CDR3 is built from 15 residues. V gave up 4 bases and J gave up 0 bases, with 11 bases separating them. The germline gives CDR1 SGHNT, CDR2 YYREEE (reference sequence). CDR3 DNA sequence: TGTGCCAGCAGCCTCACCACCTACTCTGGAAACACCATATATTTT. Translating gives CASSLTTYSGNTIYF.

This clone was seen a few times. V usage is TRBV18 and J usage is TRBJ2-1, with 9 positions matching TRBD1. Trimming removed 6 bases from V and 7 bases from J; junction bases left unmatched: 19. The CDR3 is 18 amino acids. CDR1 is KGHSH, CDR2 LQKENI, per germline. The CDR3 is CASSPRFQTGTGMNEQFF. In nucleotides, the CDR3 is TGTGCCAGCTCCCCGCGGTTTCAAACCGGGACAGGGATGAATGAGCAGTTCTTC.

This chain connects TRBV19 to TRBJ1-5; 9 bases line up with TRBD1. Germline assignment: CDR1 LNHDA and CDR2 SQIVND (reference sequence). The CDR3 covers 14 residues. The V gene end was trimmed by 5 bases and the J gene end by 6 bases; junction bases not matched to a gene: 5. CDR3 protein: CASSPGTGSQPQHF. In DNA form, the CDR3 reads TGTGCCAGTAGTCCCGGGACAGGGTCTCAGCCCCAGCATTTT.

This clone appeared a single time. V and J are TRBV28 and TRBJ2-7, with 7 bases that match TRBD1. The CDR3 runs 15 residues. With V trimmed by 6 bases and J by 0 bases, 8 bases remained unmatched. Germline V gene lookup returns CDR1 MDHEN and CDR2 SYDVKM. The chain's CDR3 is CASRSPGQSSYEQYF. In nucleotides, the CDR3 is TGTGCCAGCAGATCTCCGGGACAGAGCTCCTACGAGCAGTACTTC.

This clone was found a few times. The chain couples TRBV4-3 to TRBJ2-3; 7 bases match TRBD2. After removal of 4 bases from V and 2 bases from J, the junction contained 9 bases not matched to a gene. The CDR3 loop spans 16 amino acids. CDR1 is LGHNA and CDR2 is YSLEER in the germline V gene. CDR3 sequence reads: CASSRSSGPITDTQYF. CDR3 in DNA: TGCGCCAGCAGCCGCTCTAGCGGCCCAATCACAGATACGCAGTATTTT.

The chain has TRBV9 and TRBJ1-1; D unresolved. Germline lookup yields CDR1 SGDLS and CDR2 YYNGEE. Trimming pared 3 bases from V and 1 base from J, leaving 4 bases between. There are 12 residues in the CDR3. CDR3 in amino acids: CASSDRNTEAFF. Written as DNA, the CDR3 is TGTGCCAGCAGCGACAGGAACACTGAAGCTTTCTTT. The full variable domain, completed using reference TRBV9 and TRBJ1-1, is DSGVTQTPKHLITATGQRVTLRCSPRSGDLSVYWYQQSLDQGLQFLIQYYNGEERAKGNILERFSAQQFPDLHSELNLSSLELGDSALYFCASSDRNTEAFFGQGTRLTVV.

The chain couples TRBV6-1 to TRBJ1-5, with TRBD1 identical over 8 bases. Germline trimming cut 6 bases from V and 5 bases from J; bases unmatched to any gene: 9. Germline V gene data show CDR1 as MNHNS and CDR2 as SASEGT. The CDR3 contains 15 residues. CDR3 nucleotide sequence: TGTGCCAGCAGGAGAAGAGGGACAGGCGATCAGCCCCAGCATTTT. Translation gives CASRRRGTGDQPQHF.